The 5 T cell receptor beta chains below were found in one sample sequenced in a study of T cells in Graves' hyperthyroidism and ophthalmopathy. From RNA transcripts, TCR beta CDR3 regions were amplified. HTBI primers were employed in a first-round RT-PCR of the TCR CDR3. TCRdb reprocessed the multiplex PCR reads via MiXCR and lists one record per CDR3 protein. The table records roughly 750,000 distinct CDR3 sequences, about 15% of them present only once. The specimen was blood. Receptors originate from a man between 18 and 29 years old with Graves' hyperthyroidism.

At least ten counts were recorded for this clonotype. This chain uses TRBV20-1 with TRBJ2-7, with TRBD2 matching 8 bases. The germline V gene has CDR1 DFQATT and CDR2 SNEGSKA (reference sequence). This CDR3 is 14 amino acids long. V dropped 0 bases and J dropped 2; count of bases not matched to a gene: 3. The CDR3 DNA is TGCAGTGCTAGAGAGGCGGGAGGCCCCTACGAGCAGTACTTC. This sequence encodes CSAREAGGPYEQYF.

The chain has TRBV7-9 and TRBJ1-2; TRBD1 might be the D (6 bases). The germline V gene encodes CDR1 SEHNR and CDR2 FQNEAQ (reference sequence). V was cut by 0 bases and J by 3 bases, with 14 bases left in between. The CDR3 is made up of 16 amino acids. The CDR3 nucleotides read TGTGCCAGCAGCTTAGCGCTCTCGGGACAACACTATGGCTACACCTTC. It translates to CASSLALSGQHYGYTF.

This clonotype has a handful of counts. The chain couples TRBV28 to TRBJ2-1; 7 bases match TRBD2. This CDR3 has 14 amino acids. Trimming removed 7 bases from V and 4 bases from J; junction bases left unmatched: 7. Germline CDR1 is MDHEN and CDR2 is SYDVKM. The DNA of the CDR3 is TGTGCCAGCAATGTGGCTAGCGGTTACAATGAGCAGTTCTTC. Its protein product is CASNVASGYNEQFF.

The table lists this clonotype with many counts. The chain's CDR3 is CASSTLPGQGTNEQFF. CDR3 coding DNA: TGTGCCAGCAGTACCCTCCCGGGACAGGGCACCAATGAGCAGTTCTTC. This chain uses TRBV6-2 or TRBV6-3 with TRBJ2-1; 9 nucleotides agree with TRBD1. Germline CDR1 and CDR2: MNHEY and SVGEGT. Trimming removed 5 bases from V and 6 bases from J; junction bases left unmatched: 11. CDR3 length: 16 residues.

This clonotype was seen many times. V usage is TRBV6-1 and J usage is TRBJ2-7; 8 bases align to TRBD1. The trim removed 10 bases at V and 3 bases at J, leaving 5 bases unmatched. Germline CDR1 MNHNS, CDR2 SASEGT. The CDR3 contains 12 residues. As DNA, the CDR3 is TGTGCCACCTGTGACAGGGGCTACGAGCAGTACTTC. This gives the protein CATCDRGYEQYF.